The source of this T cell receptor beta chain is a study of blood T cell repertoires in COVID-19. CDR1 and CDR2 from the germline V gene are SEHNR and FQNEAQ (reference sequence). V was shortened by 1 base and J by 0 bases, with 8 bases between the two germline ends. The CDR3 is made up of 15 amino acids. Generated by immunoSEQ multiplex PCR, the TCRdb table keeps only in-frame clones and is missing some. The data show about 240,000 clones, roughly nine tenths seen once. The gene calls are TRBV7-9 and TRBJ2-3; D not certain. This sequence was found in a man aged 55 to 69 with acute or convalescent COVID-19. Specimen: peripheral blood. The CDR3 nucleotides read TGTGCCAGCAGCTTAGGAGGTCTCAGCACAGATACGCAGTATTTT. The encoded protein is CASSLGGLSTDTQYF. Variable domain in full (rest from reference TRBV7-9 and TRBJ2-3): DTGVSQNPRHKITKRGQNVTFRCDPISEHNRLYWYRQTLGQGPEFLTYFQNEAQLEKSRLLSDRFSAERPKGSFSTLEIQRTEQGDSAMYLCASSLGGLSTDTQYFGPGTRLTVL.